Below are 7 T cell receptor beta chains sequenced from a single sample in a study of CD8 T cells in ankylosing spondylitis. One entry per CDR3 protein, called by TCRdb with MiXCR from the 5' RACE reads. The sample holds more than 150,000 distinct CDR3 sequences; around a sixth are singletons and the top ten take 3.5% to 5%. The sequenced sample was blood, either unsorted or a sorted T cell fraction (not recorded which). These receptors originate from a male donor aged 5 to 30 with ankylosing spondylitis or in good health (not recorded which).

The V gene is TRBV18, the J gene TRBJ1-5, with D possibly being TRBD1 (5 bases). Germline V gene sequence: CDR1 KGHSH, CDR2 LQKENI. Trimming removed 6 bases at V and 5 bases at J, with 17 bases between. The CDR3 has 15 residues. CDR3 loop: CASSLGPQEHQPQHF. CDR3 nucleotides: TGTGCCAGCTCCCTGGGACCTCAGGAGCATCAGCCCCAGCATTTT.

This clonotype was found many times. This chain's CDR3 is CSARDASGRSNTGELFF. The CDR3 DNA sequence: TGCAGTGCTAGAGATGCGAGCGGCCGTTCGAACACCGGGGAGCTGTTTTTT. The genes are TRBV20-1 and TRBJ2-2; possibly TRBD2 for D (5 bases). The germline gives CDR1 DFQATT, CDR2 SNEGSKA (reference sequence). The CDR3 is 17 amino acids. The V gene lost 0 bases and the J gene lost 0 bases, with 14 bases spanning the gap.

Ten or more counts support this clonotype. This sequence joins TRBV12-3 or TRBV12-4 and TRBJ2-5; 8 bases agree with TRBD1. The CDR3 covers 13 residues. V gave up 6 bases and J gave up 4 bases; unmatched junction bases: 4. CDR3 in amino acids: CASRGTGPETQYF. In DNA form, the CDR3 reads TGTGCCAGCAGGGGGACAGGTCCAGAGACCCAGTACTTC.

This clonotype was detected many times. V usage is TRBV6-2 or TRBV6-3 and J usage is TRBJ2-1, with D possibly matching TRBD2 (5 bases). The germline V gene has CDR1 MNHEY and CDR2 SVGEGT. This CDR3 comprises 13 residues. V lost 4 bases and J 9 bases, leaving 13 bases between the germline ends. The chain's CDR3 is CASSSRGGSEQFF. The CDR3 DNA sequence: TGTGCCAGCAGTTCCCGTGGAGGTAGTGAGCAGTTCTTC.

This clonotype was observed at least ten times. The V and J genes are TRBV3-1 and TRBJ1-5; no clear D. Germline assignment: CDR1 LGHDT and CDR2 YNNKEL (reference sequence). This CDR3 contains 13 residues. With 1 base removed from V and 5 bases from J, the gap between germline ends came to 6 bases. The CDR3 region has the DNA TGTGCCAGCAGCCAAGGTTTAGATCAGCCCCAGCATTTT. Its translation: CASSQGLDQPQHF.

This clonotype has a count of ten or more. This chain connects TRBV20-1 to TRBJ1-1; D not resolved. The V end lost 0 bases, the J end lost 5 bases, and 7 bases lay between the germline ends. This CDR3 contains 12 residues. Per germline, CDR1 DFQATT and CDR2 SNEGSKA (reference sequence). The CDR3 DNA follows: TGCAGTGCTAGAGACGGAGGTACTGAAGCTTTCTTT. This translates into CSARDGGTEAFF.

The rearrangement uses TRBV5-5 and TRBJ1-4; D is ambiguous. Trimming shortened V by 7 bases and J by 6 bases, and 13 bases separated the two germline ends. Germline V gene lookup returns CDR1 SGHKS and CDR2 YYEKEE (reference sequence). The CDR3 contains 13 residues. This CDR3 is CASQVHRDEKLFF. The CDR3, as DNA: TGTGCCAGCCAGGTGCACCGAGATGAAAAACTGTTTTTT.